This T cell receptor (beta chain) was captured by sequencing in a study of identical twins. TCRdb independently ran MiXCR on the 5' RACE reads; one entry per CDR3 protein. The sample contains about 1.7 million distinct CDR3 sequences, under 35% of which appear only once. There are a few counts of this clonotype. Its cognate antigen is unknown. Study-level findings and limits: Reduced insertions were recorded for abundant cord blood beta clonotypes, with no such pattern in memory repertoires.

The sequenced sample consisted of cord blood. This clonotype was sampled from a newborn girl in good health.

In nucleotides, the CDR3 is TGCAGTGCTAGCCACAGGGCTCCGGGGGATACGCAGTATTTT. Translation: CSASHRAPGDTQYF. The V gene is TRBV20-1, the J gene TRBJ2-3; D is perhaps TRBD1 (6 bases). This CDR3 region has 14 residues. Germline values: CDR1 DFQATT, CDR2 SNEGSKA (reference sequence). Trimming cost V 3 bases and J 6 bases, with 16 bases left between them.